These 19 T cell receptor beta chains were all obtained from the same sample, sequenced in a study of T cells in Graves' hyperthyroidism and ophthalmopathy. Amplified TCR beta CDR3 regions came from RNA transcripts. The HTBI primer set was used in a first-round RT-PCR of the TCR CDR3. TCRdb analysed the multiplex PCR reads with MiXCR anew, one entry per CDR3 protein. The sample lists some 720,000 distinct CDR3 sequences; around 17% were seen once. Sequencing was performed on blood. The receptors derive from a man in his late teens or twenties with Graves' hyperthyroidism.

This rearrangement joins TRBV10-3 to TRBJ1-4; the D gene is possibly TRBD1 (5 bases). Trimming shortened V by 3 bases and J by 3 bases, and 20 bases separated the two germline ends. The CDR3 has 18 residues. CDR1 and CDR2 from the germline V gene are ENHRY and SYGVKD. The chain's CDR3 is CAISDGGRVTSANEKLFF. CDR3 nucleotide sequence: TGTGCCATCAGTGACGGCGGCAGGGTAACGTCGGCTAATGAAAAACTGTTTTTT.

Only a few counts were recorded for this clonotype. The genes are TRBV5-4 and TRBJ1-2, with 8 bases matching TRBD1. The CDR3 spans 14 residues. Trimming removed 2 bases from V and 8 bases from J; junction bases left unmatched: 8. Germline-derived CDR1 and CDR2 are SGHNT and YYREEE (reference sequence). DNA for the CDR3: TGTGCCAGCAGCTTTCCGGGACAGGTCTGGGGCTACACCTTC. It yields the protein CASSFPGQVWGYTF.

The sample holds many counts of this clonotype. The genes are TRBV12-3 or TRBV12-4 and TRBJ1-1; no clear D gene. The CDR3 extends over 13 amino acids. V was shortened by 3 bases and J by 4 bases, with 9 bases between the two germline ends. The CDR3 sequence: CASSFGGITEAFF. The CDR3 nucleotides read TGTGCCAGCAGTTTTGGAGGTATCACTGAAGCTTTCTTT.

This clonotype was counted many times. The chain is built from TRBV28 and TRBJ2-5; 8 bases line up with TRBD1. In germline, CDR1 is MDHEN, CDR2 SYDVKM. With V trimmed by 5 bases and J by 3 bases, 5 bases remained unmatched. CDR3 length equals 14 residues. In DNA, the CDR3 is TGTGCCAGCAGTCAATACAGGGGGAAAGAGACCCAGTACTTC. Its translation: CASSQYRGKETQYF.

With respect to this clonotype: A much larger clone differs by one base, so this may be a read error. The rearrangement joins TRBV9 to TRBJ2-1, with TRBD2 matching 9 bases. There are 14 residues in the CDR3. Germline V CDR1 and CDR2: SGDLS, YYNGEE. J lost 6 bases, V lost 3 bases, and 4 bases had no gene match. The CDR3 bases are TGTGCCAGCAGCGATAGCGGGAGAGGCAATGAGCAGTTCTTC. Translation: CASSDSGRGNEQFF.

This rearrangement joins TRBV13 to TRBJ1-6, with D possibly matching TRBD1 (6 bases). Germline V lookup: CDR1 PRHDT, CDR2 FYEKMQ (reference sequence). Trimming cost V 6 bases and J 0 bases, with 15 bases left between them. CDR3 length: 17 residues. The CDR3 is CASRGAQTSSYNSPLHF. As DNA, the CDR3 is TGTGCCAGCAGGGGGGCCCAAACAAGCTCCTATAATTCACCCCTCCACTTT. Full variable domain (outside the CDR3, taken from reference TRBV13 and TRBJ1-6): AAGVIQSPRHLIKEKRETATLKCYPIPRHDTVYWYQQGPGQDPQFLISFYEKMQSDKGSIPDRFSAQQFSDYHSELNMSSLELGDSALYFCASRGAQTSSYNSPLHFGNGTRLTVT.

V gene TRBV7-9 combines with J gene TRBJ1-2; D not resolved. Trimming left V 1 base short and J 6 bases short, with 6 bases between. The germline CDR1 and CDR2 sequences are SEHNR and FQNEAQ (reference sequence). This CDR3 is built from 12 residues. CDR3 coding DNA: TGTGCCAGCAGCTTAGTTCCGGATGGCTACACCTTC. This sequence encodes CASSLVPDGYTF.

The V gene is TRBV10-3, the J gene TRBJ1-1; D gene uncertain. The CDR3 is 15 amino acids. Trimming removed 0 bases at V and 11 bases at J, with 19 bases between. Germline V gene sequence: CDR1 ENHRY, CDR2 SYGVKD. CDR3 sequence (DNA): TGTGCCATCAGTGAGTCGATTGGTCAGATGCCTATGGCTTTCTTT. This gives the protein CAISESIGQMPMAFF.

This clonotype has at least ten counts. The chain combines TRBV28 with TRBJ1-2; D is unclear. This CDR3 contains 13 residues. The V end lost 1 base, the J end lost 6 bases, and 9 bases lay between the germline ends. Germline V lookup: CDR1 MDHEN, CDR2 SYDVKM. CDR3 sequence reads: CASSLYSSNGYTF. The CDR3 DNA follows: TGTGCCAGCAGTTTATACAGCAGCAATGGCTACACCTTC.

This clonotype turned up a few times. The J gene is TRBJ2-1, the V gene TRBV12-3 or TRBV12-4; 7 positions agree with TRBD1. J gave up 2 bases and V 8 bases, and 6 bases lay outside the gene matches. This CDR3 is 14 amino acids long. The chain's CDR3 is CASGHRGPYNEQFF. CDR3 coding DNA: TGTGCCAGCGGACACAGGGGCCCCTACAATGAGCAGTTCTTC.

This clonotype appeared a few times. The chain employs TRBV4-1 and TRBJ1-1, with D possibly matching TRBD1 (6 bases). Germline V gives CDR1 MGHRA, CDR2 YSYEKL. This CDR3 has 15 residues. The germline V and J ends were trimmed by 1 base and 3 bases, with 12 bases remaining between them. The CDR3, as DNA: TGCGCCAGCAGCCAAGCGGCCGACAGGCACACTGAAGCTTTCTTT. It specifies CASSQAADRHTEAFF.

The chain links TRBV15 to TRBJ2-2; 9 positions agree with TRBD2. The V segment lost 2 bases and the J segment 9 bases; nucleotides outside the gene matches: 7. This CDR3 region has 15 residues. Per the germline V gene, CDR1 is LNHNV and CDR2 is YYDKDF (reference sequence). DNA for the CDR3: TGTGCCACCAGCAGACCTTATAGCGGGAGACGGGAGCTGTTTTTT. As protein: CATSRPYSGRRELFF.

In this sample, this clonotype turned up many times. The CDR3 DNA reads TGTGCCAGCAGCCACGCTAGCGGCGGCACAGATACGCAGTATTTT. Amino acid sequence: CASSHASGGTDTQYF. The V and J genes are TRBV27 and TRBJ2-3; 7 bases are a match to TRBD2. The V segment lost 6 bases and the J segment 1 base; nucleotides outside the gene matches: 7. Per germline, CDR1 MNHEY and CDR2 SMNVEV (reference sequence). The CDR3 is 15 amino acids.

The chain uses TRBV5-5 and TRBJ2-5; tentative D call: TRBD2 (6 bases). The ends were cut back, 3 bases at V and 0 bases at J, with 9 bases in the middle. This CDR3 comprises 14 residues. Germline V gives CDR1 SGHKS, CDR2 YYEKEE (reference sequence). The CDR3, as DNA: TGTGCCAGCAGCTGGGGGGACTACCAAGAGACCCAGTACTTC. Amino acids: CASSWGDYQETQYF.

This clonotype was picked up many times. The chain uses TRBV2 and TRBJ2-7, with D possibly TRBD1 on 6 matching bases. In germline, CDR1 is SNHLY, CDR2 FYNNEI. The V gene lost 1 base and the J gene lost 7 bases, with 23 bases spanning the gap. The CDR3 loop spans 17 amino acids. The DNA for the CDR3 is TGTGCCAGCAGTGAAGGGCTGGCAGGGACAACCCAAGGGGAGCAGTACTTC. Its translation: CASSEGLAGTTQGEQYF.

This chain links TRBV30 with TRBJ2-7; TRBD1 is a possible D gene (6 bases). The CDR3 has 12 amino acids. The V end was cut by 6 bases, the J end by 3 bases, with 12 bases between. Germline V gives CDR1 GTSNPN, CDR2 SVGIG (reference sequence). The CDR3 DNA follows: TGTGCCTGCCGAACAGGGAGCTACGAGCAGTACTTC. This sequence encodes CACRTGSYEQYF.

This clonotype occurred a few times. The chain uses TRBV28 and TRBJ2-1; 8 bases line up with TRBD1. The CDR3 loop spans 19 amino acids. CDR1 is MDHEN, CDR2 SYDVKM, per germline. Trimming removed 1 base from V and 1 base from J; junction bases left unmatched: 12. The CDR3 region has the DNA TGTGCCAGCAGTTTATTAAGGGCAGGGGGCATAGGGTCCTACAATGAGCAGTTCTTC. Amino acids: CASSLLRAGGIGSYNEQFF. The whole variable domain, filled in from reference TRBV28 and TRBJ2-1, reads DVKVTQSSRYLVKRTGEKVFLECVQDMDHENMFWYRQDPGLGLRLIYFSYDVKMKEKGDIPEGYSVSREKKERFSLILESASTNQTSMYLCASSLLRAGGIGSYNEQFFGPGTRLTVL.

This clonotype was seen a few times. The chain uses TRBV5-6 and TRBJ2-2; TRBD2 matches 15 bases. Germline-derived CDR1 and CDR2 are SGHDT and YYEEEE. The CDR3 spans 17 residues. V lost 4 bases, J lost 4 bases, and 5 bases stayed unmatched. CDR3: CASSLWTSGRGTGELFF. Here the CDR3 DNA reads TGTGCCAGCAGCCTCTGGACTAGCGGGAGGGGCACCGGGGAGCTGTTTTTT.

This clonotype appeared many times. The gene calls are TRBV7-9 and TRBJ2-1; 9 bases are a match to TRBD2. Germline assignment: CDR1 SEHNR and CDR2 FQNEAQ (reference sequence). This CDR3 spans 15 amino acids. J gave up 5 bases and V 7 bases, and 9 bases lay outside the gene matches. The CDR3 coding sequence is TGTGCCAGCATCCCCCCCAGCGGGAGGAACAATGAGCAGTTCTTC. Encoded protein: CASIPPSGRNNEQFF.